This entry concerns a single TCR beta chain. Its antigen is as yet unknown. One end of the junction is discordant with germline, which a read error may explain. Germline-derived CDR1 and CDR2 are SGHTA and FQGTGA. The CDR3 is made up of 17 amino acids. The data belong to a study of esophageal squamous cell carcinoma under preoperative chemotherapy. Findings and limits, study-wide: Paclitaxel-nedaplatin therapy caused immediate, substantial clonotype frequency changes. After chemotherapy, TCR diversity rose significantly in peripheral T cells but not in tumor-infiltrating lymphocytes. Post-treatment tumor-infiltrating lymphocytes appeared partly derived from peripheral T cells migrating into the tumor.

Each CDR3 protein gets one entry after TCRdb re-called the PCR reads with MiXCR. The sample lists around 30,000 distinct CDR3 sequences, roughly 52% occurring once. Noted time point: after preoperative PTX-NDP chemotherapy. Before surgery, patients were given preoperative paclitaxel-nedaplatin chemotherapy. The source of this sequence is a human donor with esophageal squamous cell carcinoma. The donor label of this sample is uncertain. J is TRBJ2-4 and V is TRBV7-3, with a weak D call TRBD1 (5 bases). Specimen collection occurred from a patient given preoperative chemotherapy. CDR3 nucleotides: TGTGCCAGCAGCCTCAAACTGGGGCTGTGGGCTGGAAATATGCAGTATTTC. Amino acid sequence: CASSLKLGLWAGNMQYF.